This is a list of T cell receptor beta chains from one sample in a study of T cell changes during pregnancy in multiple sclerosis. Data came from immunoSEQ multiplex PCR; TCRdb stores just in-frame clones and leaves some out. Among 75,000 to 95,000 clones listed, more than 90% were seen once. This specimen was peripheral blood, taken in the first trimester of pregnancy. The receptors were gathered from a female donor with multiple sclerosis, enrolled in a pregnancy study. The CDR3 runs from the conserved cysteine through the conserved F or W. Each record gives: D gene, J gene, V gene, clone size, CDR3 protein, CDR3 DNA. A D gene is named only where the DNA matches it firmly. Not every row has a clone size; where given, it reads once, few, many or a size class.

TRBD2 TRBJ2-5 TRBV6-6 few CASSYVLAGVETQYF TGTGCCAGCAGTTACGTTCTAGCGGGAGTGGAGACCCAGTACTTC
TRBD2 TRBJ2-7 TRBV7-6 once CASTLTSGPSYEQYF TGTGCCAGCACCCTCACTAGCGGACCCTCCTACGAGCAGTACTTC
NA TRBJ2-3 TRBV7-6 NA CASSLTITDTQYF TGTGCCAGCAGCTTAACTATCACAGATACGCAGTATTTT
NA TRBJ1-2 TRBV5-1 NA CASSIRDNYGYTF TGCGCCAGCAGCATCAGGGATAACTATGGCTACACCTTC
NA TRBJ1-1 TRBV6-1 few CATRRGGDTEAFF TGTGCCACCCGGCGGGGGGGTGACACTGAAGCTTTCTTT
NA TRBJ1-5 TRBV7-2 NA CASSLNWQANQPQHF TGTGCCAGCAGCTTGAATTGGCAGGCCAATCAGCCCCAGCATTTT
NA TRBJ1-3 TRBV28 once CASKLGDTIYF TGTGCCAGCAAGCTAGGAGACACCATATATTTT
TRBD1 TRBJ1-2 TRBV2 NA CASRTKGGQGAQDGYGYTF TGTGCCAGCAGGACGAAGGGGGGACAGGGGGCTCAAGACGGCTATGGCTACACCTTC
TRBD1 TRBJ1-2 TRBV19 NA CASSRDRANYGYTF TGTGCCAGTAGTCGGGACAGAGCTAACTATGGCTACACCTTC
TRBD2 TRBJ2-1 TRBV27 NA CASLGLAENNEQFF TGTGCCAGCCTCGGACTAGCGGAAAACAATGAGCAGTTCTTC
NA TRBJ2-2 TRBV7-8 NA CASSPRTVFGELFF TGTGCCAGCAGCCCCAGGACAGTTTTCGGGGAGCTGTTTTTT
TRBD1 TRBJ2-7 TRBV4-1 once CASSLDRGYEQYF TGCGCCAGCAGCCTGGACAGGGGTTACGAGCAGTACTTC
TRBD2 TRBJ2-5 TRBV14 NA CASSRPGLAGEETQYF TGTGCCAGCAGCCGTCCGGGACTAGCGGGAGAAGAGACCCAGTACTTC
NA TRBJ2-2 TRBV7-9 NA CASSPLTNTGELFF TGTGCCAGCAGCCCACTCACGAACACCGGGGAGCTGTTTTTT
TRBD1 TRBJ2-2 TRBV19 NA CASTRGQYTGELFF TGTGCCAGTACCAGGGGGCAGTACACCGGGGAGCTGTTTTTT
TRBD2 TRBJ2-3 TRBV13 NA CASSPDLAGSTDTQYF TGTGCCAGCAGCCCAGATTTAGCGGGGAGCACAGATACGCAGTATTTT
NA TRBJ2-1 TRBV2 NA CASSDGLAYNEQFF TGTGCCAGCAGTGATGGTCTAGCCTACAATGAGCAGTTCTTC
NA TRBJ2-1 TRBV5-6 NA CASSLDDRYNEQFF TGTGCCAGCAGCTTGGATGACAGGTACAATGAGCAGTTCTTC
TRBD1 TRBJ2-3 TRBV7-7 NA CASSPTGGADTQYF TGTGCCAGCAGCCCGACAGGGGGCGCAGATACGCAGTATTTT
TRBD2 TRBJ2-7 TRBV6-1 NA CASSEAFGLAGVGEQYF TGTGCCAGCAGTGAAGCCTTTGGACTAGCGGGAGTGGGAGAGCAGTACTTC
TRBD2 TRBJ2-1 TRBV10-1 NA CASSEFLAGSEEQFF TGCGCCAGCAGTGAGTTTCTAGCGGGAAGTGAGGAGCAGTTCTTC
NA TRBJ2-7 TRBV9 NA CASSRATGSYEQYF TGTGCCAGCAGCCGAGCAACAGGATCCTACGAGCAGTACTTC
TRBD1 TRBJ1-5 TRBV19 NA CASSITAGQGESQPQHF TGTGCCAGTAGTATAACCGCGGGACAGGGAGAGAGTCAGCCCCAGCATTTT
NA TRBJ1-1 TRBV10-2 NA CASMAGTFIEAFF TGCGCCAGCATGGCGGGGACTTTTATTGAAGCTTTCTTT
TRBD2 TRBJ2-7 TRBV6-1 once CASSEGLAGGPFSEQYF TGTGCCAGCAGTGAGGGACTAGCGGGAGGGCCTTTTTCCGAGCAGTACTTC
TRBD2 TRBJ2-1 TRBV5-1 NA CASEVGLMTNEQFF TGCGCCAGCGAAGTGGGACTAATGACCAATGAGCAGTTCTTC
NA TRBJ2-7 TRBV7-8 NA CASSFGGTASEQYF TGTGCCAGCAGCTTCGGCGGGACCGCCAGCGAGCAGTACTTC
NA TRBJ2-1 TRBV2 NA CASSASVGAGQFF TGTGCCAGCAGTGCATCGGTGGGCGCAGGGCAGTTCTTC
TRBD1 TRBJ2-1 TRBV2 NA CASSGQGYNEQFF TGTGCCAGCAGTGGACAGGGGTACAATGAGCAGTTCTTC
NA TRBJ1-1 TRBV27 few CASSYSGFSTEAFF TGTGCCAGCAGTTATTCAGGGTTCAGCACTGAAGCTTTCTTT
NA TRBJ1-5 TRBV7-9 NA CASSLVHHRDSNQPQHF TGTGCCAGCAGCTTAGTTCATCACAGAGATAGCAATCAGCCCCAGCATTTT
NA TRBJ1-2 TRBV19 NA CASSMTSGYTF TGTGCCAGTAGTATGACATCTGGCTACACCTTC
NA TRBJ2-7 TRBV21-1 NA CASTGSGDEQYF TGTGCCAGCACAGGTAGCGGGGACGAGCAGTACTTC
NA TRBJ2-2 TRBV29-1 NA CSVGRGTTGELFF TGCAGCGTTGGACGGGGAACGACCGGGGAGCTGTTTTTT
TRBD2 TRBJ2-1 TRBV6-1 NA CASSARRGDEQFF TGTGCCAGCAGTGCCCGACGGGGGGATGAGCAGTTCTTC
TRBD2 TRBJ2-3 TRBV6-4 NA CASRRLAVRSTDTQYF TGTGCCAGCAGGCGGCTAGCGGTCCGGAGCACAGATACGCAGTATTTT
NA TRBJ1-2 TRBV2 once CASKGRVYGYTF TGTGCCAGCAAGGGCAGGGTGTATGGCTACACCTTC